The 30 T cell receptor beta chains below come from one sample, sequenced in a study of cytomegalovirus exposure and HLA in healthy donors. PCR employed 60 Vbeta and 13 Jbeta primers. This table comes from immunoSEQ multiplex PCR, and its TCRdb copy is limited to in-frame clones, with some not included. The table for this sample gives over 100,000 clones. The material sequenced was PBMCs. The receptors were sampled from a man aged 35-49 years in good health and CMV-seropositive.

Written as DNA, the CDR3 is TGTGCCAGCAGTGAAAGGATGGGAGAAGCCAAAAACATTCAGTACTTC. It yields the protein CASSERMGEAKNIQYF. The chain combines TRBV6-1 with TRBJ2-4; tentative D call: TRBD2 (5 bases). V lost 2 bases to trimming and J lost 0 bases, with 11 bases between them. The germline V gene has CDR1 MNHNS and CDR2 SASEGT. This CDR3 spans 16 amino acids.

The DNA of the CDR3 is TGTGCCAGTAGTCGGGGGAGGGCCAGTAACAATGAGCAGTTCTTC. Amino acid sequence: CASSRGRASNNEQFF. The rearrangement uses TRBV19 and TRBJ2-1; 7 bases line up with TRBD2. The CDR3 is 15 amino acids. The germline CDR1 and CDR2 sequences are LNHDA and SQIVND (reference sequence). J gave up 5 bases and V 5 bases, and 9 bases lay outside the gene matches.

The CDR3 sequence is CASTWGGDTEAFF. The CDR3 bases are TGTGCCAGCACCTGGGGGGGGGACACTGAAGCTTTCTTT. V gene TRBV13 combines with J gene TRBJ1-1; D might be TRBD1 (5 bases). CDR1 PRHDT and CDR2 FYEKMQ come from the germline V gene (reference sequence). CDR3 length: 13 residues. Between the trimmed V and J ends, which lost 7 bases and 3 bases, there was a span of 12 bases.

This chain uses TRBV7-9 with TRBJ2-1; 9 nucleotides line up with TRBD2. The CDR3 runs 16 residues. V shed 5 bases, J shed 8 bases, and the junction held 13 bases outside the gene matches. In germline, CDR1 is SEHNR, CDR2 FQNEAQ (reference sequence). The CDR3 DNA is TGTGCCAGCAGCCCGGCCGGCGGGAGGGCCGGAGATGAGCAGTTCTTC. Its translation is CASSPAGGRAGDEQFF.

This chain uses TRBV5-1 with TRBJ1-2; 7 positions match TRBD1. V lost 3 bases to trimming and J lost 2 bases; unmatched junction nucleotides: 1. Germline V gene sequence: CDR1 SGHRS, CDR2 YFSETQ. The CDR3 extends over 13 amino acids. The CDR3, as DNA: TGCGCCAGCAGCTGGGGACAGAACTATGGCTACACCTTC. It codes for CASSWGQNYGYTF.

V usage is TRBV6-5 and J usage is TRBJ2-1, with TRBD2 matching 8 bases. Germline CDR1 and CDR2: MNHEY and SVGAGI. The CDR3 runs 14 residues. The CDR3 loop is CRRGGEMRYNEQFF. In DNA form, the CDR3 reads TGTCGACGGGGGGGGGAGATGCGGTACAATGAGCAGTTCTTC.

Here the CDR3 reads CASSGDQAGNYGYTF. DNA of the CDR3: TGTGCCAGCAGCGGGGATCAGGCGGGGAACTATGGCTACACCTTC. This rearrangement joins TRBV5-6 to TRBJ1-2; D gene ambiguous. Trimming took 4 bases from V and 2 from J, leaving 15 bases between them. Germline CDR1 reads SGHDT; CDR2 reads YYEEEE. This CDR3 has 15 amino acids.

The chain's CDR3 is CASSLAGLDYGYTF. CDR3 in DNA: TGTGCCAGCAGCTTGGCGGGGTTGGACTATGGCTACACCTTC. The V gene is TRBV7-2, the J gene TRBJ1-2, with D unresolved. CDR1 SGHTA and CDR2 FQGNSA come from the germline V gene. Trimming pared 3 bases from V and 3 bases from J, leaving 11 bases between. CDR3 size: 14 residues.

V and J are TRBV5-4 and TRBJ2-3, with 15 bases lining up with TRBD2. Per germline, CDR1 SGHNT and CDR2 YYREEE (reference sequence). This CDR3 comprises 17 residues. Trimming took 4 bases from V and 2 from J; bases not matched to a gene: 5. This CDR3 is CASSRGLAGGDTDTQYF. DNA for the CDR3: TGTGCCAGCAGCCGCGGACTAGCGGGAGGGGACACAGATACGCAGTATTTT. Combining the CDR3 with reference TRBV5-4 and TRBJ2-3 gives the whole variable domain ETGVTQSPTHLIKTRGQQVTLRCSSQSGHNTVSWYQQALGQGPQFIFQYYREEENGRGNFPPRFSGLQFPNYSSELNVNALELDDSALYLCASSRGLAGGDTDTQYFGPGTRLTVL.

The chain links TRBV7-8 to TRBJ1-1; D remains unclear. CDR3 length: 12 amino acids. CDR1 and CDR2 from the germline V gene are SGHVS and FQNEAQ. V lost 3 bases to trimming and J lost 0 bases, with 2 bases between them. CDR3 bases: TGTGCCAGCAGCTTCATGAACACTGAAGCTTTCTTT. Protein sequence: CASSFMNTEAFF.

This chain links TRBV7-2 with TRBJ2-2; D is possibly TRBD1 (6 bases). With 5 bases removed from V and 7 bases from J, the gap between germline ends came to 14 bases. The CDR3 runs to 14 residues. Germline-derived CDR1 and CDR2 are SGHTA and FQGNSA. The CDR3 coding sequence is TGTGCCAGCAGCCTAGGCTCAGGGGTCGGGGAGCTGTTTTTT. This codes for CASSLGSGVGELFF.

On this clone itself: The junction and the germline gene differ at one end; a read error may be behind it. The V gene is TRBV7-3, the J gene TRBJ1-1, with 9 bases aligning to TRBD1. Germline V CDR1 and CDR2: SGHTA, FQGTGA. The CDR3 is 17 residues long. The CDR3 bases are TGTACCAGCAGCCCGAGGGGGGCACAGGGGGCGGAAACTGAAGCTTTCTTT. Translated, it gives CTSSPRGAQGAETEAFF.

This clone counts as medium-sized by frequency. The gene calls are TRBV5-6 and TRBJ1-2; 10 bases align to TRBD1. The CDR3 is 14 amino acids. J lost 6 bases, V lost 2 bases, and 4 bases had no gene match. Per the germline V gene, CDR1 is SGHDT and CDR2 is YYEEEE. The CDR3 sequence is CASSFGTGVNGYTF. In DNA, the CDR3 is TGTGCCAGCAGCTTCGGGACAGGGGTCAATGGCTACACCTTC.

This chain uses TRBV7-3 with TRBJ1-2; 8 bases line up with TRBD1. The V and J ends lost 2 bases and 4 bases, in that order; junction bases with no gene match: 3. There are 14 residues in the CDR3. CDR1 SGHTA and CDR2 FQGTGA come from the germline V gene. DNA of the CDR3: TGTGCCAGCAGCTTATTTGGGACAGGCTATGGCTACACCTTC. This gives the protein CASSLFGTGYGYTF.

The chain is built from TRBV18 and TRBJ1-4; D might be TRBD1 (5 bases). V lost 3 bases to trimming and J lost 8 bases, with 10 bases between them. In germline, CDR1 is KGHSH, CDR2 LQKENI. The CDR3 runs 13 residues. The CDR3 bases are TGTGCCAGCTCACCGAGGAGGGGAGAAAAACTGTTTTTT. It translates to CASSPRRGEKLFF.

DNA of the CDR3: TGCAGCGTTGAAGTTGGAGCAGGGAATACGCAGTATTTT. Translating gives CSVEVGAGNTQYF. This chain connects TRBV29-1 to TRBJ2-3, with D possibly being TRBD1 (5 bases). Trimming removed 1 base from V and 7 bases from J, with 12 bases in between. The CDR3 loop spans 13 amino acids. The V gene's germline CDR1 is SQVTM and CDR2 ANQGSEA.

The J gene is TRBJ2-7, the V gene TRBV27; 7 nucleotides agree with TRBD2. Trimming removed 4 bases from V and 3 bases from J; junction bases left unmatched: 9. CDR1 and CDR2 from the germline V gene are MNHEY and SMNVEV (reference sequence). The CDR3 is made up of 15 amino acids. The CDR3 bases are TGTGCCAGCAGTTCGCCCCAGCGGGGCCACTACGAGCAGTACTTC. It codes for CASSSPQRGHYEQYF.

The chain recombines TRBV11-2 with TRBJ1-2; tentative D call: TRBD1 (6 bases). The V end lost 3 bases, the J end lost 3 bases, and 17 bases lay between the germline ends. Per germline, CDR1 SGHAT and CDR2 FQNNGV. CDR3 length equals 16 residues. Written as DNA, the CDR3 is TGTGCCAGCAGCTTGGCTAGCAGGGGAGTTCACTATGGCTACACCTTC. Protein: CASSLASRGVHYGYTF. The whole variable domain, remainder taken from reference TRBV11-2 and TRBJ1-2, is EAGVAQSPRYKIIEKRQSVAFWCNPISGHATLYWYQQILGQGPKLLIQFQNNGVVDDSQLPKDRFSAERLKGVDSTLKIQPAKLEDSAVYLCASSLASRGVHYGYTFGSGTRLTVV.

This chain joins TRBV7-2 and TRBJ2-5; D is perhaps TRBD2 (6 bases). Germline loops: CDR1 SGHTA, CDR2 FQGNSA. The CDR3 has 16 residues. V gave up 4 bases and J gave up 3 bases, with 18 bases separating them. The CDR3 nucleotides are TGTGCCAGCAGCTCAGGGAAATGGGGGGAGGAAGAGACCCAGTACTTC. It encodes CASSSGKWGEEETQYF. The full variable domain, rest sourced from reference TRBV7-2 and TRBJ2-5, is GAGVSQSPSNKVTEKGKDVELRCDPISGHTALYWYRQSLGQGLEFLIYFQGNSAPDKSGLPSDRFSAERTGGSVSTLTIQRTQQEDSAVYLCASSSGKWGEEETQYFGPGTRLLVL.

The chain combines TRBV30 with TRBJ1-3; 10 bases line up with TRBD1. CDR1 GTSNPN and CDR2 SVGIG come from the germline V gene (reference sequence). The CDR3 runs to 15 residues. The J segment lost 8 bases and the V segment lost 5 bases, leaving 12 bases of the junction unmatched. CDR3 nucleotide sequence: TGTGCCTGGGATGGGACAGGGGTCAGCTTCGACACCATATATTTT. The encoded protein is CAWDGTGVSFDTIYF.

The rearrangement joins TRBV4-1 to TRBJ2-7; possible D gene TRBD1, 5 bases. V was cut by 0 bases and J by 3 bases, with 12 bases left in between. CDR3 size: 15 residues. Germline V gives CDR1 MGHRA, CDR2 YSYEKL. The CDR3 protein is CASSQEGVRFYEQYF. DNA of the CDR3: TGCGCCAGCAGCCAAGAAGGGGTCAGGTTCTACGAGCAGTACTTC.

J is TRBJ1-4 and V is TRBV19; 12 bases map to TRBD1. Germline V gives CDR1 LNHDA, CDR2 SQIVND (reference sequence). The V gene end was trimmed by 3 bases and the J gene end by 8 bases; junction bases not matched to a gene: 4. The CDR3 consists of 15 residues. CDR3 sequence reads: CASSIAGTGGEKLFF. DNA of the CDR3: TGTGCCAGTAGTATCGCCGGGACAGGGGGCGAAAAACTGTTTTTT.

The rearrangement uses TRBV4-1 and TRBJ1-2; TRBD1 might be the D (6 bases). This CDR3 spans 15 amino acids. V shed 3 bases and J shed 3 bases, with 14 bases lying between them. Germline assignment: CDR1 MGHRA and CDR2 YSYEKL. CDR3 sequence (DNA): TGCGCCAGCAGCCAGGTAAAGGACAGAGACTATGGCTACACCTTC. Protein product: CASSQVKDRDYGYTF.

The V call is TRBV28, the J call TRBJ2-4; 7 nucleotides match TRBD2. There are 14 residues in the CDR3. Germline-derived CDR1 and CDR2 are MDHEN and SYDVKM. The ends lost 6 bases at V and 5 bases at J; junction bases unmatched: 7. Written as DNA, the CDR3 is TGTGCCAGCAGCCCCCTTGGGGGGGAAAACATTCAGTACTTC. Translating gives CASSPLGGENIQYF.

This sequence joins TRBV29-1 and TRBJ2-6; the match to TRBD1 covers 7 bases. The trim removed 6 bases at V and 4 bases at J, leaving 6 bases unmatched. Germline V lookup: CDR1 SQVTM, CDR2 ANQGSEA. The CDR3 totals 14 residues. CDR3 protein: CSVETGTGANVLTF. Here the CDR3 DNA reads TGCAGCGTGGAGACAGGGACGGGGGCCAACGTCCTGACTTTC.

This chain connects TRBV5-6 to TRBJ2-7; D ambiguous. Germline assignment: CDR1 SGHDT and CDR2 YYEEEE. V shed 4 bases and J shed 0 bases, with 11 bases lying between them. This CDR3 is 14 amino acids long. This CDR3 reads CASSAEVSSYEQYF. The DNA of the CDR3 is TGTGCCAGCAGCGCCGAGGTAAGCTCCTACGAGCAGTACTTC.

This sequence joins TRBV28 and TRBJ2-1; TRBD2 is a possible D gene (6 bases). Germline-derived CDR1 and CDR2 are MDHEN and SYDVKM. This CDR3 region has 15 residues. V was cut by 3 bases and J by 3 bases, with 12 bases left in between. The CDR3, as DNA: TGTGCCAGCAGTTTGGTACTAGCAATCTACAATGAGCAGTTCTTC. Protein product: CASSLVLAIYNEQFF.

The chain links TRBV19 to TRBJ1-5; D is possibly TRBD1 (5 bases). The CDR3 spans 13 residues. V lost 3 bases and J 4 bases, leaving 7 bases between the germline ends. Germline CDR1 and CDR2: LNHDA and SQIVND (reference sequence). The CDR3 region is CASSIGGNQPQHF. DNA of the CDR3: TGTGCCAGTAGTATTGGGGGGAATCAGCCCCAGCATTTT.

This sequence joins TRBV11-2 and TRBJ1-4; 8 bases map to TRBD1. The CDR3 has 16 residues. Per germline, CDR1 SGHAT and CDR2 FQNNGV. Unmatched junction bases numbered 3, after V lost 0 bases and J lost 3 bases. The CDR3 loop reads CASSLEQGGANEKLFF. DNA of the CDR3: TGTGCCAGCAGCTTAGAACAGGGGGGAGCTAATGAAAAACTGTTTTTT.

The V gene is TRBV7-8, the J gene TRBJ2-5, with TRBD2 matching 10 bases. The V segment lost 5 bases and the J segment 6 bases; nucleotides outside the gene matches: 9. Germline CDR1 is SGHVS and CDR2 is FQNEAQ. The CDR3 runs 15 residues. DNA of the CDR3: TGTGCCAGCAGCCGGCGGGCTAGCGGGAGCCAGACCCAGTACTTC. This encodes CASSRRASGSQTQYF.